This is a list of T cell receptor beta chains from one sample in a study of T cell repertoires in cytomegalovirus infection. TCRdb itself ran the reads through MiXCR, one entry per CDR3 protein. The sample records around 530,000 distinct CDR3 sequences, approximately 15% being singletons. Sequenced input: CD8+ T cells from PBMCs. These receptors all come from a human donor in good health (CMV status not recorded). Some clones in this sample may be carry-over from other donors' samples. CDR3s include the opening cysteine and the closing phenylalanine or tryptophan. The order of the fields is J gene, V gene, clone size, D gene, CDR3 DNA, CDR3 protein. The D gene is left open where the match is weak. Size tells how often a clone was seen (once, few, many) or the class of an expanded clone, and some rows leave it out.

j_call: TRBJ1-2
v_call: TRBV12-3/TRBV12-4
clone_size: few
d_call: .
cdr3_nt: TGTGCCAGCAGTTTGGGGCGCGTGGGGGGCGATGGCTACACCTTC
cdr3_aa: CASSLGRVGGDGYTF

j_call: TRBJ2-7
v_call: TRBV18
clone_size: .
d_call: .
cdr3_nt: TGTGCCAGCTCAATCACTAATTACGCCTACGAGCAGTACTTC
cdr3_aa: CASSITNYAYEQYF

j_call: TRBJ2-1
v_call: TRBV29-1
clone_size: many
d_call: .
cdr3_nt: TGCAGCGTTATCGGCGAACTTACTGCCTCCTACAATGAGCAGTTCTTC
cdr3_aa: CSVIGELTASYNEQFF

j_call: TRBJ2-1
v_call: TRBV28
clone_size: many
d_call: TRBD2
cdr3_nt: TGTGCCAGCAGTTTATCCCCTAGCGGGATGGACAATGAGCAGTTCTTC
cdr3_aa: CASSLSPSGMDNEQFF

j_call: TRBJ2-4
v_call: TRBV28
clone_size: .
d_call: .
cdr3_nt: TGTGCCAGCAGTCCCCCAAGGGGGGCAGCCAAAAACATTCAGTACTTC
cdr3_aa: CASSPPRGAAKNIQYF

j_call: TRBJ2-3
v_call: TRBV2
clone_size: .
d_call: .
cdr3_nt: TGTGCCAGCAAACAGCGAACCACAGATACGCAGTATTTT
cdr3_aa: CASKQRTTDTQYF

j_call: TRBJ1-6
v_call: TRBV7-9
clone_size: many
d_call: .
cdr3_nt: TGTGCCAGCAGCCCGGGACCGCTGAGCTCCTATAATTCACCCCTCCACTTT
cdr3_aa: CASSPGPLSSYNSPLHF

j_call: TRBJ2-1
v_call: TRBV9
clone_size: .
d_call: .
cdr3_nt: TGTGCCAACAGCGTAGCTCCTCTTAAGGAGCAGTTCTTC
cdr3_aa: CANSVAPLKEQFF

j_call: TRBJ2-7
v_call: TRBV7-9
clone_size: few
d_call: .
cdr3_nt: TGTGCCAGCAGCTTAGATACCGAGGGCCCGGACGAGCAGTACTTC
cdr3_aa: CASSLDTEGPDEQYF

j_call: TRBJ2-7
v_call: TRBV29-1
clone_size: .
d_call: .
cdr3_nt: TGCAGCGCGGAGGGGGCATCCGAGCAGTACTTC
cdr3_aa: CSAEGASEQYF

j_call: TRBJ2-3
v_call: TRBV4-1
clone_size: .
d_call: .
cdr3_nt: TGCGCCAGCAGTCAAGGGGCGGGTCGGCCAGATACGCAGTATTTT
cdr3_aa: CASSQGAGRPDTQYF

j_call: TRBJ1-2
v_call: TRBV4-3
clone_size: .
d_call: .
cdr3_nt: TGCGCCAGCAGCCACGGGAGTTTCTATGGCTACACCTTC
cdr3_aa: CASSHGSFYGYTF

j_call: TRBJ2-1
v_call: TRBV20-1
clone_size: few
d_call: TRBD2
cdr3_nt: TGCAGTGCCAGTCCCGGAGCGGGACCCTACAATGAGCAGTTCTTC
cdr3_aa: CSASPGAGPYNEQFF

j_call: TRBJ2-7
v_call: TRBV9
clone_size: once
d_call: .
cdr3_nt: TGTGCCAGCAGCGTAGCTTCGGGGGCGTCCTACGAGCAGTACTTC
cdr3_aa: CASSVASGASYEQYF

j_call: TRBJ1-1
v_call: TRBV19
clone_size: few
d_call: TRBD1
cdr3_nt: TGTGCCAGTAGTGGGGCAGGGGGCGTGAACACTGAAGCTTTCTTT
cdr3_aa: CASSGAGGVNTEAFF

j_call: TRBJ2-5
v_call: TRBV7-3
clone_size: many
d_call: TRBD2
cdr3_nt: TGTGCCAGCAGCTTCTGGGGAGGGGAGACCCAGTACTTC
cdr3_aa: CASSFWGGETQYF

j_call: TRBJ2-5
v_call: TRBV9
clone_size: few
d_call: TRBD2
cdr3_nt: TGTGCCAGCAGCAATAGCGGGGGGGTCCAAGAGACCCAGTACTTC
cdr3_aa: CASSNSGGVQETQYF

j_call: TRBJ1-5
v_call: TRBV7-9
clone_size: once
d_call: TRBD1
cdr3_nt: TGTGCCAGCACCTTAGGACAGGTAAATCAGCCCCAGCATTTT
cdr3_aa: CASTLGQVNQPQHF

j_call: TRBJ2-1
v_call: TRBV7-8
clone_size: many
d_call: .
cdr3_nt: TGTGCCAGCACCCCCCTGGAGGAAAGCTTGTTCTTC
cdr3_aa: CASTPLEESLFF

j_call: TRBJ2-7
v_call: TRBV6-2/TRBV6-3
clone_size: .
d_call: TRBD1
cdr3_nt: TGTGCCAGCAGTGGCGACCGGGACAGGCACGAGCAGTACTTC
cdr3_aa: CASSGDRDRHEQYF

j_call: TRBJ1-4
v_call: TRBV11-2
clone_size: many
d_call: .
cdr3_nt: TGTGCCAGCAGCGTAGCTTATTCGATAGCGAATAATGAAAAACTGTTTTTT
cdr3_aa: CASSVAYSIANNEKLFF

j_call: TRBJ1-2
v_call: TRBV6-5
clone_size: many
d_call: TRBD1
cdr3_nt: TGTGCCAGCAGTTACGCCCCCTGGACAGGGTCGCACTATGGCTACACCTTC
cdr3_aa: CASSYAPWTGSHYGYTF

j_call: TRBJ1-1
v_call: TRBV5-1
clone_size: many
d_call: TRBD1
cdr3_nt: TGCGCCAGCAGCTTCCCTCGGACAGGCGATAACACTGAAGCTTTCTTT
cdr3_aa: CASSFPRTGDNTEAFF

j_call: TRBJ2-1
v_call: TRBV4-2
clone_size: .
d_call: TRBD2
cdr3_nt: TGTGCCAGCAGCCAGGGGCTGGATAGCGGGAGTTACAATGAGCAGTTCTTC
cdr3_aa: CASSQGLDSGSYNEQFF

j_call: TRBJ2-1
v_call: TRBV27
clone_size: many
d_call: TRBD2
cdr3_nt: TGTGCCAGCAGTTTTTACGCCAGCGGGAAAAGCTCCTACAATGAGCAGTTCTTC
cdr3_aa: CASSFYASGKSSYNEQFF

j_call: TRBJ1-1
v_call: TRBV4-1
clone_size: .
d_call: .
cdr3_nt: TGCGCCAGCAACCAAGGGGGTCACACTGAAGCTTTCTTT
cdr3_aa: CASNQGGHTEAFF

j_call: TRBJ1-1
v_call: TRBV20-1
clone_size: .
d_call: .
cdr3_nt: TGCAGTGCTAGAGAAAGGGGGGGGGCTGAAGCTTTCTTT
cdr3_aa: CSARERGGAEAFF

j_call: TRBJ2-5
v_call: TRBV6-1
clone_size: few
d_call: TRBD2
cdr3_nt: TGTGCCAGCTGTATCGGGAGGATAGAGACCCAGTACTTC
cdr3_aa: CASCIGRIETQYF

j_call: TRBJ1-2
v_call: TRBV7-9
clone_size: many
d_call: .
cdr3_nt: TGTGCCAGCAGCTCTAAACCGGGCCCTAACTATGGCTACACCTTC
cdr3_aa: CASSSKPGPNYGYTF

j_call: TRBJ2-5
v_call: TRBV27
clone_size: few
d_call: TRBD2
cdr3_nt: TGTGCCAGCAGTGCGCGACTAGCAGAAGGGGAAGAGACCCAGTACTTC
cdr3_aa: CASSARLAEGEETQYF

j_call: TRBJ2-7
v_call: TRBV13
clone_size: .
d_call: .
cdr3_nt: TGTGCCAGCAGCTCTTTCAGGGGAAGTCACTACGAGCAGTACTTC
cdr3_aa: CASSSFRGSHYEQYF

j_call: TRBJ1-1
v_call: TRBV7-9
clone_size: many
d_call: .
cdr3_nt: TGTGCCGGAAAATACAGGCCCGCGGACCCTGAAGCTTTCTTT
cdr3_aa: CAGKYRPADPEAFF

j_call: TRBJ1-4
v_call: TRBV9
clone_size: .
d_call: .
cdr3_nt: TGTGCCAGCAGCGTAGCTTCAGCAACTAATGAAAAACTGTTTTTT
cdr3_aa: CASSVASATNEKLFF

j_call: TRBJ2-1
v_call: TRBV12-5
clone_size: many
d_call: TRBD1
cdr3_nt: TGTGCTAGTGGTTTGGGGGGACAGGGGATCTACAATGAGCAGTTCTTC
cdr3_aa: CASGLGGQGIYNEQFF

j_call: TRBJ1-1
v_call: TRBV12-5
clone_size: many
d_call: TRBD1
cdr3_nt: TGTGCTAGTGGTCTCGCCGGGACAGGGAGGACTGAAGCTTTCTTT
cdr3_aa: CASGLAGTGRTEAFF

j_call: TRBJ2-2
v_call: TRBV27
clone_size: .
d_call: .
cdr3_nt: TGTGCCAGCACAGGCAGCGGCACCGGGGTGCTGTTTTTT
cdr3_aa: CASTGSGTGVLFF

j_call: TRBJ1-1
v_call: TRBV7-6
clone_size: many
d_call: TRBD1
cdr3_nt: TGTGCCAGCAGCTCAGGACAGGGGGCCACTGAAGCTTTCTTT
cdr3_aa: CASSSGQGATEAFF

j_call: TRBJ1-1
v_call: TRBV6-1
clone_size: .
d_call: TRBD1
cdr3_nt: TGTGCCAGCAGATTATCCGGGACAGGGATCACTGAAGCTTTCTTT
cdr3_aa: CASRLSGTGITEAFF

j_call: TRBJ1-1
v_call: TRBV9
clone_size: few
d_call: .
cdr3_nt: TGTGCCAGCAGCGTAGCTCTGCAGGGCCCGGGGAGGAACACTGAAGCTTTCTTT
cdr3_aa: CASSVALQGPGRNTEAFF

j_call: TRBJ2-1
v_call: TRBV9
clone_size: few
d_call: .
cdr3_nt: TGTGCCAGCAGCGTGGGTAGCGGAGTTTACAATGAGCAGTTCTTC
cdr3_aa: CASSVGSGVYNEQFF